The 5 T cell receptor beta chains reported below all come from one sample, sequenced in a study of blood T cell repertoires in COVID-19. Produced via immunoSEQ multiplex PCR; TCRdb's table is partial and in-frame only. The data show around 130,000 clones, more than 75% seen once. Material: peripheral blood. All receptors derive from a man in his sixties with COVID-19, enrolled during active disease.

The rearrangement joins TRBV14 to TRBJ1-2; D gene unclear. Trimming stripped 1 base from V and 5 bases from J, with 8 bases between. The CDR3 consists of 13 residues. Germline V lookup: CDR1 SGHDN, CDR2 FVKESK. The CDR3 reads CASSQALTYGYTF. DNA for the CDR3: TGTGCCAGCAGCCAAGCCCTTACATATGGCTACACCTTC.

CDR3 in amino acids: CASSPGLEYEQYF. The CDR3 DNA is TGTGCCAGCAGCCCCGGACTAGAGTACGAGCAGTACTTC. The chain employs TRBV3-1 (or the pseudogene TRBV3-2) and TRBJ2-7, with 7 bases fitting TRBD2. There are 13 residues in the CDR3. The germline gives CDR1 LGHDT, CDR2 YNNKEL (reference sequence). Germline trimming cut 4 bases from V and 4 bases from J; bases unmatched to any gene: 4.

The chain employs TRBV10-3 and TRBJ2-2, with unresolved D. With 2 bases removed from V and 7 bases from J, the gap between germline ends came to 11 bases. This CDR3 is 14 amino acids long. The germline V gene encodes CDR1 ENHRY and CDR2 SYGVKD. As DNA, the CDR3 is TGTGCCATCAGTGAGGTAACACGTGGCGGGGAGCTGTTTTTT. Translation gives CAISEVTRGGELFF.

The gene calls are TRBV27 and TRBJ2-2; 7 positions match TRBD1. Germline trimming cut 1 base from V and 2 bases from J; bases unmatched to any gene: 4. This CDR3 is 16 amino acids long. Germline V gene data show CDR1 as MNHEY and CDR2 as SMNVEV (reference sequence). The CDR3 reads CASSLLPGGNTGELFF. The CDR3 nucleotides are TGTGCCAGCAGTTTATTACCAGGGGGAAACACCGGGGAGCTGTTTTTT.

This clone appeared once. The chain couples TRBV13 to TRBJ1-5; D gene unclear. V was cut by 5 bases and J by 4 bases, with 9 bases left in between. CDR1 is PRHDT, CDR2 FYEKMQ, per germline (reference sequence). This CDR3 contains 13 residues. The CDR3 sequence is CASSLSRNQPQHF. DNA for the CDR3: TGTGCCAGCAGCCTTTCTAGGAATCAGCCCCAGCATTTT.